This entry lists 5 T cell receptor beta chains sequenced from one sample in a study of cytomegalovirus exposure and HLA in healthy donors. Both 60 Vbeta primers and 13 Jbeta primers went into the PCR. Assay used: immunoSEQ multiplex PCR; TCRdb lists only in-frame clones, some missing. The sample has about 100,000 clones; 76% are singletons. Material: PBMCs. The receptor set was obtained from a man aged 40-55 years in good health and CMV-seronegative.

The chain is built from TRBV9 and TRBJ2-1, with TRBD2 matching over 7 bases. The J segment lost 4 bases and the V segment lost 2 bases, leaving 6 bases of the junction unmatched. The CDR3 spans 15 residues. CDR1 SGDLS and CDR2 YYNGEE come from the germline V gene. The CDR3 region has the DNA TGTGCCAGCAGCGTGGCGGGGGAGTCGTACAATGAGCAGTTCTTC. This codes for CASSVAGESYNEQFF.

V is TRBV7-9 and J is TRBJ2-7; D is uncertain. The germline V gene encodes CDR1 SEHNR and CDR2 FQNEAQ (reference sequence). V lost 5 bases to trimming and J lost 0 bases, with 8 bases between them. This CDR3 is 13 amino acids long. The CDR3 loop reads CASSRANSYEQYF. CDR3 DNA sequence: TGTGCCAGCAGCAGAGCTAACTCCTACGAGCAGTACTTC.

This chain links TRBV28 with TRBJ2-3; 8 bases are a match to TRBD2. V shed 1 base and J 0 bases; nucleotides not matched to a gene: 3. Germline CDR1 MDHEN, CDR2 SYDVKM. The CDR3 consists of 16 residues. The CDR3 DNA follows: TGTGCCAGCAGTTTATCCGCTAGCGGGAGCACAGATACGCAGTATTTT. It codes for CASSLSASGSTDTQYF.

Comment on this clone: One junction end disagrees with the germline gene, perhaps due to a read error. The rearrangement links TRBV7-9 to TRBJ1-5; TRBD1 is a possible D gene (5 bases). From germline, CDR1 is SEHNR and CDR2 FQNEAQ (reference sequence). The CDR3 consists of 16 residues. The CDR3 DNA reads TGTTCCAGCAGCCAAGATCGGCAGGGAGGAAATCAGCCCCAGCATTTT. Amino acid sequence: CSSSQDRQGGNQPQHF. The full variable domain, rest sourced from reference TRBV7-9 and TRBJ1-5, is DTGVSQNPRHKITKRGQNVTFRCDPISEHNRLYWYRQTLGQGPEFLTYFQNEAQLEKSRLLSDRFSAERPKGSFSTLEIQRTEQGDSAMYLCSSSQDRQGGNQPQHFGDGTRLSIL.

V and J are TRBV5-1 and TRBJ2-3; D call uncertain. The V end was cut by 1 base, the J end by 1 base, with 7 bases between. From germline, CDR1 is SGHRS and CDR2 YFSETQ. The CDR3 loop spans 14 amino acids. The DNA for the CDR3 is TGCGCCAGCAGCTTGAGCCAGGGCACAGATACGCAGTATTTT. Amino acid sequence: CASSLSQGTDTQYF.